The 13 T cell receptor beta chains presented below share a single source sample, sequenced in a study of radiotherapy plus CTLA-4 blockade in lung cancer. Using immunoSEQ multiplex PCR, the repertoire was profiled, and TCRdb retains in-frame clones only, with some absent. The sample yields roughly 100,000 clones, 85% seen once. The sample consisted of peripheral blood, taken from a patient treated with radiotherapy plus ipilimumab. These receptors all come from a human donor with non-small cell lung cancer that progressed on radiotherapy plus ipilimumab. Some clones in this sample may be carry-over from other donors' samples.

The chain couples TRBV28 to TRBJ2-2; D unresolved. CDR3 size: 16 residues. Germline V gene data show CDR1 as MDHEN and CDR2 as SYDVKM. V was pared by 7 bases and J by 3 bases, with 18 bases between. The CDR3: CASNARPYLDTGELFF. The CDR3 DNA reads TGTGCCAGCAATGCCCGACCTTACCTGGACACCGGGGAGCTGTTTTTT.

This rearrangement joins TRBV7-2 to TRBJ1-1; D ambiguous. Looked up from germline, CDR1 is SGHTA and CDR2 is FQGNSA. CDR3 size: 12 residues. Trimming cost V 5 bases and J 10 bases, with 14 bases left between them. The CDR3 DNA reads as TGTGCCAGCAGCCCTGGCGGGTGGCCAGCTTTCTTT. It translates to CASSPGGWPAFF. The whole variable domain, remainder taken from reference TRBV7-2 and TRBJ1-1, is GAGVSQSPSNKVTEKGKDVELRCDPISGHTALYWYRQSLGQGLEFLIYFQGNSAPDKSGLPSDRFSAERTGGSVSTLTIQRTQQEDSAVYLCASSPGGWPAFFGQGTRLTVV.

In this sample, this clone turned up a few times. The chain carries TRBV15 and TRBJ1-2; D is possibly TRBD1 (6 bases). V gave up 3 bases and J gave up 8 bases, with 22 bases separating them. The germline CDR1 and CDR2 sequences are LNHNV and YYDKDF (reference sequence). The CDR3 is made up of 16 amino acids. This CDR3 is CATSSLTRGPVEGYTF. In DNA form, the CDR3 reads TGTGCCACCAGCAGCTTAACCAGGGGCCCCGTTGAAGGCTACACCTTC.

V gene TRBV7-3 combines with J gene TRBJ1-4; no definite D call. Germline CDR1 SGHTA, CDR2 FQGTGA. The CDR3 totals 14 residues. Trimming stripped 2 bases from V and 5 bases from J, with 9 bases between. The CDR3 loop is CASSLSRANEKLFF. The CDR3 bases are TGTGCCAGCAGCTTATCAAGGGCAAATGAAAAACTGTTTTTT.

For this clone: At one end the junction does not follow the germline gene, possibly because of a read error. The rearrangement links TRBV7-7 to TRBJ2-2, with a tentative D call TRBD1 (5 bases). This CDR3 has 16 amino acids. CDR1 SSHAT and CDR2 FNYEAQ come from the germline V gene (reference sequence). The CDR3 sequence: CASSPRTTSGTGELFF. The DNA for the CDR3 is TGTGCTAGCAGCCCACGGACAACCTCCGGGACCGGGGAGCTGTTTTTT. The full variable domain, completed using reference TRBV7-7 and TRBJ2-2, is GAGVSQSPRYKVTKRGQDVTLRCDPISSHATLYWYQQALGQGPEFLTYFNYEAQPDKSGLPSDRFSAERPEGSISTLTIQRTEQRDSAMYRCASSPRTTSGTGELFFGEGSRLTVL.

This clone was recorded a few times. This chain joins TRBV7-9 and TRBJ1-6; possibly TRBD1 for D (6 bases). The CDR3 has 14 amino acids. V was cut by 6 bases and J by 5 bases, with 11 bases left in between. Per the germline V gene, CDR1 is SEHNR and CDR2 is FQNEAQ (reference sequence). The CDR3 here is CASRLGHDNSPLHF. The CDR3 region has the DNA TGTGCCAGCAGATTGGGACACGATAATTCACCCCTCCACTTT.

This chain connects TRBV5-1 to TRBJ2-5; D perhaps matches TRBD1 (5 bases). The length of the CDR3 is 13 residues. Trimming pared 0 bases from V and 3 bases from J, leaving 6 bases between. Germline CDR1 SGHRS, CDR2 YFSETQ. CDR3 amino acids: CASSLATEETQYF. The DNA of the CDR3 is TGCGCCAGCAGCTTGGCGACAGAAGAGACCCAGTACTTC.

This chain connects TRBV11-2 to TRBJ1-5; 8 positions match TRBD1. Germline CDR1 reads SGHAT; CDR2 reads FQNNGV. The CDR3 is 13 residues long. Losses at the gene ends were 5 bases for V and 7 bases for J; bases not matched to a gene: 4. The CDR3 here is CASSPGQEQPQHF. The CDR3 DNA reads TGTGCCAGCAGCCCGGGACAGGAGCAGCCCCAGCATTTT. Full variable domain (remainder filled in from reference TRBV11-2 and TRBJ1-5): EAGVAQSPRYKIIEKRQSVAFWCNPISGHATLYWYQQILGQGPKLLIQFQNNGVVDDSQLPKDRFSAERLKGVDSTLKIQPAKLEDSAVYLCASSPGQEQPQHFGDGTRLSIL.

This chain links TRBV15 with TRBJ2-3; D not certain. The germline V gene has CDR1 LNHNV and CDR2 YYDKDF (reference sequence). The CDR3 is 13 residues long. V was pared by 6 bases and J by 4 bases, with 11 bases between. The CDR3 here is CATRKDFADTQYF. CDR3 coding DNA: TGTGCCACCAGAAAGGATTTCGCAGATACGCAGTATTTT.

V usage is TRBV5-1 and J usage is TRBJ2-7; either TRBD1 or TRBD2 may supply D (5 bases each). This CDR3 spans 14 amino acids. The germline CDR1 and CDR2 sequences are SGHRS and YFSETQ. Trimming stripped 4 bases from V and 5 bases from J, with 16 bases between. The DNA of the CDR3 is TGCGCCAGCAGCATCGGGACGGAAACGGACGAGCAGTACTTC. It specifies CASSIGTETDEQYF.

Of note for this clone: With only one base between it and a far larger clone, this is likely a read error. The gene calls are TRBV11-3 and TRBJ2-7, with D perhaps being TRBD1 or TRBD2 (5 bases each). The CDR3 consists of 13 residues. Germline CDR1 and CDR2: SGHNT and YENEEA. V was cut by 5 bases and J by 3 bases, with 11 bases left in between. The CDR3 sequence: CASSPRGSYEQYF. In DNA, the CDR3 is TGTGCCAGCAGCCCCCGGGGCAGCTACGAGCAGTACTTC.

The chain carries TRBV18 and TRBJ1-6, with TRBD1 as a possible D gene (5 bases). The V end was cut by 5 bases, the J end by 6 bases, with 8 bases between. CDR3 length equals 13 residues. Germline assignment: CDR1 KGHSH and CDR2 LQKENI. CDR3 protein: CASSSGANSPLHF. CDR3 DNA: TGTGCCAGCTCATCCGGGGCTAATTCACCCCTCCACTTT. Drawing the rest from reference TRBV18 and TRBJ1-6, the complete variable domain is NAGVMQNPRHLVRRRGQEARLRCSPMKGHSHVYWYRQLPEEGLKFMVYLQKENIIDESGMPKERFSAEFPKEGPSILRIQQVVRGDSAAYFCASSSGANSPLHFGNGTRLTVT.

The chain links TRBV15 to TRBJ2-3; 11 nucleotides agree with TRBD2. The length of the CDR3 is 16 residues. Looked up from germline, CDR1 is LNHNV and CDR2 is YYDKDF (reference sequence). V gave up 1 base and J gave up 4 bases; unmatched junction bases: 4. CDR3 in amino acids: CATSRGVAGGPDTQYF. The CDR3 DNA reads TGTGCCACCAGCAGAGGGGTAGCGGGGGGGCCAGATACGCAGTATTTT.